This record looks at one T cell receptor beta chain sequence and its context. No antigen is known for it. This CDR3 contains 16 residues. V lost 3 bases and J 0 bases, leaving 12 bases between the germline ends. The germline gives CDR1 LGHDT, CDR2 YNNKEL (reference sequence). This specimen belongs to a study of blood T cells in healthy people across ages. Findings and limits, study-wide: Unknown CMV status may confound age-related changes in expanded clones.

Donors ranged from about 6 to 95 years old and were healthy Caucasians in Russia. Through a sample-barcoded 5' primer and a J-beta primer mix, a second PCR was run for roughly 7 to 11 cycles. A single record per CDR3 protein comes from TCRdb applying MiXCR to the 5' RACE reads. The table lists some 640,000 distinct CDR3 sequences, about 30% of them singletons. The rearrangement joins TRBV3-1 to TRBJ1-5, with a possible D match to TRBD1 (6 bases). This receptor was identified in a woman aged 80 or over in good health. Specimen: blood. CDR3 amino acids: CASSQTGAYSNQPQHF. The CDR3 DNA reads as TGTGCCAGCAGCCAGACAGGCGCCTATAGCAATCAGCCCCAGCATTTT.